Each of the 5 T cell receptor beta chains below was sequenced from the same sample in a study of blood T cell repertoires in COVID-19. Measured with immunoSEQ multiplex PCR; TCRdb has only the in-frame clones, and not every one. The table lists hundreds of thousands of clones, less than 90% of them singletons. The sample taken for sequencing was peripheral blood. The receptors were gathered from a woman aged 70-85 years with COVID-19, enrolled during active disease.

The rearrangement links TRBV11-2 to TRBJ2-2; D is ambiguous. In germline, CDR1 is SGHAT, CDR2 FQNNGV. The CDR3 contains 14 residues. Trimming took off 3 bases at V and 2 bases at J, with 7 bases between the two ends. The CDR3 DNA follows: TGTGCCAGCAGCTTGAGGAAAAACACCGGGGAGCTGTTTTTT. The encoded protein is CASSLRKNTGELFF.

This clone was observed once. The DNA of the CDR3 is TGTGCCAGCAGTCCCGATTATTCCCAGAATTCACCCCTCCACTTT. It is translated as CASSPDYSQNSPLHF. The chain couples TRBV3-1 (or the pseudogene TRBV3-2) to TRBJ1-6, with D hard to call. Trimming pared 6 bases from V and 7 bases from J, leaving 16 bases between. Germline-derived CDR1 and CDR2 are LGHDT and YNNKEL (reference sequence). This CDR3 has 15 residues.

The genes are TRBV5-4 and TRBJ2-7; D not certain. With 4 bases removed from V and 3 bases from J, the gap between germline ends came to 5 bases. The CDR3 runs 11 residues. Germline V lookup: CDR1 SGHNT, CDR2 YYREEE (reference sequence). This CDR3 reads CASSTNYEQYF. CDR3 bases: TGTGCCAGCAGCACTAACTACGAGCAGTACTTC.

V gene TRBV7-9 combines with J gene TRBJ1-2, with 8 bases fitting TRBD1. Germline-derived CDR1 and CDR2 are SEHNR and FQNEAQ (reference sequence). V shed 7 bases and J 5 bases; nucleotides not matched to a gene: 6. This CDR3 is 13 amino acids long. As DNA, the CDR3 is TGTGCCAGCAATCCCGGACAGGGATATGGCTACACCTTC. This encodes CASNPGQGYGYTF.

This chain uses TRBV30 with TRBJ1-2, with 10 bases matching TRBD1. V trimming: 2 bases; J trimming: 7 bases; junction bases outside the gene matches: 4. Per the germline V gene, CDR1 is GTSNPN and CDR2 is SVGIG (reference sequence). The length of the CDR3 is 13 residues. In nucleotides, the CDR3 is TGTGCCTGGAGTAAGGACAGGGGGTTTGGCTACACCTTC. This sequence encodes CAWSKDRGFGYTF.